This is a list of T cell receptor beta chains from one sample in a study of T cell responses to AZD1222 COVID-19 vaccine. The method was immunoSEQ multiplex PCR; TCRdb's version includes in-frame clones alone and lacks a portion of them. The sample has 95,000 to 100,000 clones, just over 90% seen once; the top ten hold 1% to 1.5%. The material sequenced was peripheral blood, taken on day 0 of AZD1222 vaccination. All receptors derive from an adult in good health. CDR3s include the opening cysteine and the closing phenylalanine or tryptophan. A D gene is named only where the DNA matches it firmly. Only some rows state a clone size, as once, few, many or a class for expanded clones.

clone size,D gene,CDR3 length,J gene,V gene,CDR3 DNA,CDR3 protein
NA,NA,13,TRBJ1-1,TRBV28,TGTGCCAGCAGCGCCCTCGGGTCTCTTGAAGCTTTCTTT,CASSALGSLEAFF
NA,NA,15,TRBJ2-3,TRBV15,TGTGCCACCAGCAGAGATCGAGTAGCAGGGGATACGCAGTATTTT,CATSRDRVAGDTQYF
few,NA,14,TRBJ1-1,TRBV27,TGTGCCAGCTGGCTGGCCGGGGGGAACACTGAAGCTTTCTTT,CASWLAGGNTEAFF
NA,NA,14,TRBJ2-7,TRBV3-1/TRBV3-2,TGTGCCAGCAGTCTTTGGACTACTTCTAGGGAGCAGTACTTC,CASSLWTTSREQYF
NA,NA,15,TRBJ1-1,TRBV6-1,TGTGCCAGCAGTGAATTAAGGGGCTCGCCAACTGAAGCTTTCTTT,CASSELRGSPTEAFF
NA,NA,11,TRBJ1-1,TRBV28,TGTGCCAGCATATCGGGCACTGAAGCTTTCTTT,CASISGTEAFF
NA,NA,14,TRBJ1-1,TRBV6-5,TGTGCCAGCAGCCGTGGGGGCGCGAGCACTGAAGCTTTCTTT,CASSRGGASTEAFF
NA,NA,12,TRBJ2-7,TRBV5-1,TGCGCCAGCAGCGGACCCCACTACGAGCAGTACTTC,CASSGPHYEQYF
few,TRBD2,14,TRBJ2-5,TRBV7-7,TGTGCCAGCAGCTTAGCGCGAGCGGGGGAGACCCAGTACTTC,CASSLARAGETQYF
NA,TRBD1,17,TRBJ2-7,TRBV7-2,TGTGCCAGCAGCTTAAGTACGTGGGAGCAGGGGGCGCGCGAGCAGTACTTC,CASSLSTWEQGAREQYF
NA,NA,15,TRBJ1-5,TRBV27,TGTGCCAGCAGTTTATCGGGGCATAGCAATCAGCCCCAGCATTTT,CASSLSGHSNQPQHF
NA,NA,15,TRBJ1-2,TRBV2,TGTGCCAGCAGTGACAGTGGAGGGACGGGGTATGGCTACACCTTC,CASSDSGGTGYGYTF
NA,NA,15,TRBJ1-6,TRBV9,TGTGCCAGCAGCAGGGGAAGCTCCTATAATTCACCCCTCCACTTT,CASSRGSSYNSPLHF
once,TRBD1,16,TRBJ2-1,TRBV9,TGTGCCAGCAGCGTAGGAGCAGGGGGCCCCTACAATGAGCAGTTCTTC,CASSVGAGGPYNEQFF
NA,NA,13,TRBJ1-2,TRBV5-1,TGCGCCAGCAGCTTGGATAGGGAGTATGGCTACACCTTC,CASSLDREYGYTF
NA,NA,12,TRBJ1-1,TRBV29-1,TGCAGCGTCAACACCGGGAACACTGAAGCTTTCTTT,CSVNTGNTEAFF
NA,NA,18,TRBJ1-3,TRBV7-8,TGTGCCAGCAGCTTAGACAGATTCAGCCAAATCTCTGGAAACACCATATATTTT,CASSLDRFSQISGNTIYF
NA,NA,16,TRBJ1-2,TRBV19,TGTGCCAGTAGTTCGCAATCACGGGTAGCTAACTATGGCTACACCTTC,CASSSQSRVANYGYTF
once,NA,15,TRBJ1-1,TRBV28,TGTGCCAGCACCCAATTCCTGGGGGGGTTCACTGAAGCTTTCTTT,CASTQFLGGFTEAFF
few,TRBD1,15,TRBJ1-2,TRBV27,TGTGCCAGCAGTTTTCGTCAGGGACAGAGAGATGGCTACACCTTC,CASSFRQGQRDGYTF
NA,TRBD1,14,TRBJ2-7,TRBV5-4,TGTGCCAGCAGCTCCGGACAGGGGTCAGACGAGCAGTACTTC,CASSSGQGSDEQYF
NA,NA,13,TRBJ1-1,TRBV30,TGTGCCTGGAGTGTTCCCCGGCGCACTGAAGCTTTCTTT,CAWSVPRRTEAFF